A single sample gave rise to the 21 T cell receptor beta chains below, sequenced in a study of preoperative IRX-2 immunotherapy in early breast cancer. Profiling relied on immunoSEQ multiplex PCR, and the TCRdb table lists in-frame clones only, not all of them. The repertoire holds roughly 45,000 clones, with over 85% as singletons. Treatment noted: preoperative locoregional IRX-2 cytokine immunotherapy. Sequenced material: tumor tissue, taken after IRX-2 immunotherapy. These receptors all stem from a human donor with breast cancer.

The rearrangement uses TRBV27 and TRBJ2-3; 14 bases align to TRBD2. V gave up 7 bases and J gave up 2 bases; unmatched junction bases: 11. The CDR3 totals 18 residues. In germline, CDR1 is MNHEY, CDR2 SMNVEV (reference sequence). The CDR3 reads CASISGTSGGISTDTQYF. The CDR3, as DNA: TGTGCCAGCATCTCCGGGACTAGCGGGGGAATTTCCACAGATACGCAGTATTTT.

J is TRBJ2-7 and V is TRBV28, with D possibly being TRBD1 (6 bases). The V gene lost 6 bases and the J gene lost 0 bases, with 12 bases spanning the gap. CDR1 is MDHEN, CDR2 SYDVKM, per germline. The CDR3 has 14 amino acids. CDR3 DNA sequence: TGTGCCAGCAGCCAGGGGCCTAGCTCCTACGAGCAGTACTTC. Encoded protein: CASSQGPSSYEQYF.

The genes are TRBV4-2 and TRBJ2-3; perhaps TRBD2 as D (6 bases). Germline CDR1 LGHNA, CDR2 YNFKEQ. The CDR3 runs to 16 residues. Deletions cut 2 bases from V and 0 bases from J, with 12 bases between. Here the CDR3 reads CASSQRKRASTDTQYF. Here the CDR3 DNA reads TGTGCCAGCAGCCAACGGAAGCGGGCTAGCACAGATACGCAGTATTTT.

The rearrangement links TRBV19 to TRBJ1-6, with D tentatively TRBD1 (6 bases). The V gene's germline CDR1 is LNHDA and CDR2 SQIVND (reference sequence). The CDR3 loop spans 19 amino acids. V was pared by 4 bases and J by 0 bases, with 19 bases between. CDR3 residues: CASSKGPTGISSYNSPLHF. CDR3 coding DNA: TGTGCCAGTAGTAAGGGACCGACAGGAATCAGCTCCTATAATTCACCCCTCCACTTT.

The V gene is TRBV28, the J gene TRBJ1-2; D remains ambiguous. Germline CDR1 and CDR2: MDHEN and SYDVKM. There are 12 residues in the CDR3. V was clipped by 3 bases and J by 7 bases, with 9 bases between them. The CDR3 bases are TGTGCCAGCAGTTTCCGCGGGTTTGGCTACACCTTC. Its translation is CASSFRGFGYTF.

The V gene is TRBV28, the J gene TRBJ2-1; tentative D call: TRBD1 (6 bases). Between the trimmed V and J ends, which lost 5 bases and 4 bases, there was a span of 12 bases. The CDR3 length is 14 residues. CDR1 MDHEN and CDR2 SYDVKM come from the germline V gene. CDR3 amino acids: CASSETTGYNEQFF. CDR3 in DNA: TGTGCCAGCAGTGAAACCACAGGGTACAATGAGCAGTTCTTC.

The chain links TRBV7-6 to TRBJ1-3; D unresolved. The germline gives CDR1 SGHVS, CDR2 FNYEAQ. This CDR3 has 13 amino acids. The V end was cut by 4 bases, the J end by 0 bases, with 4 bases between. The chain's CDR3 is CASSYDSGNTIYF. CDR3 sequence (DNA): TGTGCCAGCAGCTACGACTCTGGAAACACCATATATTTT.

The chain combines TRBV15 with TRBJ2-4; D is possibly TRBD1 or TRBD2 (5 bases each). Germline V gene lookup returns CDR1 LNHNV and CDR2 YYDKDF (reference sequence). The CDR3 spans 21 residues. V gave up 0 bases and J gave up 0 bases, with 24 bases separating them. Here the CDR3 reads CATSRDTPGPQRHLAKNIQYF. In nucleotides, the CDR3 is TGTGCCACCAGCAGAGACACACCGGGACCGCAACGACATCTAGCCAAAAACATTCAGTACTTC.

This rearrangement joins TRBV11-2 to TRBJ2-7; unclear D gene. Germline V lookup: CDR1 SGHAT, CDR2 FQNNGV. V lost 0 bases and J lost 3, with 9 bases in between. This CDR3 region has 14 residues. CDR3 amino acids: CASSLDSGFYEQYF. DNA of the CDR3: TGTGCCAGCAGCTTAGATTCTGGTTTCTACGAGCAGTACTTC.

The chain carries TRBV2 and TRBJ2-7; D assignment may be TRBD1 or TRBD2 (5 bases each). Trimming stripped 7 bases from V and 2 bases from J, with 15 bases between. Per the germline V gene, CDR1 is SNHLY and CDR2 is FYNNEI. This CDR3 spans 14 amino acids. The CDR3 protein is CASTWGRETYEQYF. As DNA, the CDR3 is TGTGCCAGCACCTGGGGACGGGAAACCTACGAGCAGTACTTC.

The chain couples TRBV6-6 to TRBJ2-3; TRBD1 matches at 11 bases. CDR3 length equals 16 residues. The ends lost 6 bases at V and 6 bases at J; junction bases unmatched: 11. Germline V gives CDR1 MNHNY, CDR2 SVGAGI (reference sequence). CDR3 region: CASRLPGQGDGDTQYF. The CDR3 nucleotides are TGTGCCAGCAGACTGCCGGGACAGGGGGATGGTGATACGCAGTATTTT.

This clone was detected once. This chain joins TRBV2 and TRBJ2-7, with D possibly TRBD2 on 6 matching bases. V was clipped by 7 bases and J by 0 bases, with 10 bases between them. Germline V CDR1 and CDR2: SNHLY, FYNNEI. The CDR3 extends over 13 amino acids. The CDR3, as DNA: TGTGCCAGCACTTCGGGACTCTCCTACGAGCAGTACTTC. Amino acids: CASTSGLSYEQYF.

The chain uses TRBV6-5 and TRBJ2-5; possibly TRBD1 for D (5 bases). The length of the CDR3 is 15 residues. The germline gives CDR1 MNHEY, CDR2 SVGAGI. Trimming cost V 2 bases and J 1 base, with 11 bases left between them. CDR3 region: CASSYVWGSQETQYF. For the CDR3, the DNA is TGTGCCAGCAGTTACGTGTGGGGCAGCCAAGAGACCCAGTACTTC.

In DNA, the CDR3 is TGTGCCAGCAGCGGGGACAGGAGGAATTCACCCCTCCACTTT. It translates to CASSGDRRNSPLHF. This chain uses TRBV11-1 with TRBJ1-6; 8 bases are shared with TRBD1. The germline V gene encodes CDR1 SGHAT and CDR2 FQDESV (reference sequence). The length of the CDR3 is 14 residues. V shed 5 bases and J 7 bases; nucleotides not matched to a gene: 4.

J is TRBJ1-2 and V is TRBV13, with no clear D. This CDR3 has 14 residues. V was cut by 5 bases and J by 5 bases, with 15 bases left in between. Germline V gene data show CDR1 as PRHDT and CDR2 as FYEKMQ (reference sequence). In DNA, the CDR3 is TGTGCCAGCAGCATCTCCCCCCAGGTTTATGGCTACACCTTC. Its protein product is CASSISPQVYGYTF.

This clone is a singleton in its sample. The rearrangement joins TRBV15 to TRBJ2-2; D unresolved. Germline loops: CDR1 LNHNV, CDR2 YYDKDF (reference sequence). V was shortened by 0 bases and J by 6 bases, with 5 bases between the two germline ends. The CDR3 has 13 amino acids. For the CDR3, the DNA is TGTGCCACCAGCAGAGATTTGGCCGGGGAGCTGTTTTTT. Translation gives CATSRDLAGELFF.

The V gene is TRBV5-1, the J gene TRBJ2-7; the D gene is possibly TRBD1 (6 bases). Germline CDR1 is SGHRS and CDR2 is YFSETQ. Trimming removed 0 bases at V and 0 bases at J, with 7 bases between. CDR3 length: 14 residues. The CDR3 sequence is CASSLGGHSYEQYF. The CDR3 nucleotides are TGCGCCAGCAGCTTGGGGGGGCACTCCTACGAGCAGTACTTC.

The chain recombines TRBV11-2 with TRBJ2-6, with D perhaps being TRBD1 or TRBD2 (6 bases each). The CDR3 is 18 residues long. CDR1 and CDR2 from the germline V gene are SGHAT and FQNNGV. The V and J ends lost 2 bases and 7 bases respectively, with 21 bases between them. The CDR3 sequence: CASSLFGGRGLVANVLTF. The CDR3, as DNA: TGTGCCAGCAGCTTATTCGGCGGCAGGGGACTCGTAGCCAACGTCCTGACTTTC.

The J gene is TRBJ2-7, the V gene TRBV11-2, with D hard to call. The CDR3 is 18 amino acids. The germline V and J ends were trimmed by 5 bases and 1 base, with 24 bases remaining between them. Germline V CDR1 and CDR2: SGHAT, FQNNGV. The CDR3 reads CASSQDQSTIFRSYEQYF. CDR3 DNA sequence: TGTGCCAGCAGCCAAGACCAATCGACGATATTCAGGTCCTACGAGCAGTACTTC.

The chain couples TRBV28 to TRBJ2-3; a possible D gene is TRBD2 (5 bases). The germline V gene has CDR1 MDHEN and CDR2 SYDVKM. Trimming removed 4 bases at V and 2 bases at J, with 13 bases between. The CDR3 is 15 amino acids. CDR3 residues: CASSSKAVLTDTQYF. The CDR3, as DNA: TGTGCCAGCAGTTCCAAAGCGGTGCTCACAGATACGCAGTATTTT.

The gene calls are TRBV28 and TRBJ1-3; maybe TRBD1 (6 bases). CDR1 and CDR2 from the germline V gene are MDHEN and SYDVKM. The CDR3 covers 15 residues. Trimming stripped 4 bases from V and 1 base from J, with 11 bases between. The CDR3 sequence is CASSSGQLSGNTIYF. As DNA, the CDR3 is TGTGCCAGCAGTTCCGGACAGCTATCTGGAAACACCATATATTTT.